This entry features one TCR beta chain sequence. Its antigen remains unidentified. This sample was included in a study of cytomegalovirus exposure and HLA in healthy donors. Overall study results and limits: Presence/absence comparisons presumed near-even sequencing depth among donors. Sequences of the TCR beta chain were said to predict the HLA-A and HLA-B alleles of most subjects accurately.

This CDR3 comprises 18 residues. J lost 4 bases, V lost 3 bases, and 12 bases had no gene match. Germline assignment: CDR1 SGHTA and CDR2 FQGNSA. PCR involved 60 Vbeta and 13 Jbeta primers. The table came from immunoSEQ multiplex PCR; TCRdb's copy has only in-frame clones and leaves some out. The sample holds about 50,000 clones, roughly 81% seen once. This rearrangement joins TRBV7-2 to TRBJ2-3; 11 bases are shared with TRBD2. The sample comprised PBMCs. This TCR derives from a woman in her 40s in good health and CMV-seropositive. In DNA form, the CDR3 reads TGTGCCAGCAGCTTGGAACTAGCGGGGGTGGCGGGCTCAGATACGCAGTATTTT. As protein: CASSLELAGVAGSDTQYF.